A selection of T cell receptor beta chains follows, all from one sample in a study of shared clonotypes between healthy human individuals. The repertoire was sequenced with immunoSEQ multiplex PCR; TCRdb's copy has only in-frame clones and lacks some. The sample consists of 1.6 million or so clones, about 98.5% of them appearing once. The sequencing sample was made of naive CD4+ T cells sorted from blood. The receptors come from a man aged 25-45 years in good health. The CDR3 runs from the conserved cysteine through the conserved F or W. A D gene is named only where the DNA matches it firmly. Not every row has a clone size; where given, it reads once, few, many or a size class.

len	v_gene	d_gene	j_gene	abundance	CDR3nt	CDR3aa
11	TRBV9	NA	TRBJ2-1	NA	TGTGCCAGCAGCCTCGGACAGCGCCAGTTCTTC	CASSLGQRQFF
16	TRBV5-1	TRBD2	TRBJ2-1	once	TGCGCCAGCAGCTTGGAACGGTGGCTAGCGGACAATGAGCAGTTCTTC	CASSLERWLADNEQFF
14	TRBV5-1	NA	TRBJ2-3	NA	TGCGCCAGCAGCTTGTTGCCGGGCTCAGATACGCAGTATTTT	CASSLLPGSDTQYF
12	TRBV28	NA	TRBJ1-5	NA	TGTGCCAGCAGTTTACCCCCAATCCCCCAGCATTTT	CASSLPPIPQHF
17	TRBV9	TRBD2	TRBJ2-1	NA	TGTGCCAGCAGCGCCGGACGGGGAGGGGACGGGAACCATGAGCAGTTCTTC	CASSAGRGGDGNHEQFF
13	TRBV9	TRBD2	TRBJ2-5	NA	TGTGCCAGCAGCGTAGGAGGCGGGAGGACCCAGTACTTC	CASSVGGGRTQYF
12	TRBV15	NA	TRBJ1-4	NA	TGTGCCACCAGCAACAGTAATGAAAAACTGTTTTTT	CATSNSNEKLFF
15	TRBV7-6	TRBD2	TRBJ2-7	NA	TGTGCCAGCAGCTTAGACGCTAGCGGGAGTACTCAGCAGTACTTC	CASSLDASGSTQQYF
14	TRBV18	NA	TRBJ2-1	NA	TGTGCCAGCTCACCATTGTCCAGTTCGGGTGAGCAGTTCTTC	CASSPLSSSGEQFF
13	TRBV5-1	NA	TRBJ2-3	once	TGCGCCAGCAGCTTGGCCCGCGGAGATACGCAGTATTTT	CASSLARGDTQYF
14	TRBV28	TRBD1	TRBJ2-2	once	TGTGCCAGCGGGACAGGGGGCCGGTTCGGGGAGCTGTTTTTT	CASGTGGRFGELFF
14	TRBV7-7	NA	TRBJ2-2	NA	TGTGCTAGCAGCTTGGGACAGAACACCGGGGAGCTGTTTTTT	CASSLGQNTGELFF
14	TRBV27	TRBD1	TRBJ1-2	NA	TGTGCCAGCAGCGTGACAGGGTTTAACTATGGCTACACCTTC	CASSVTGFNYGYTF
13	TRBV5-5	TRBD1	TRBJ2-7	NA	TGTGCCAGCAGCACAGGGGGCTCCTACGAGCAGTACTTC	CASSTGGSYEQYF
14	TRBV19	NA	TRBJ2-4	NA	TGTGCCAGTAGTATAGTCCCCGCAAAGGGAGTTCAGTACTTC	CASSIVPAKGVQYF
14	TRBV27	NA	TRBJ2-1	NA	TGTGCCAGCCAAATGACAGGCAACTACAATGAGCAGTTCTTC	CASQMTGNYNEQFF
17	TRBV18	NA	TRBJ1-1	NA	TGTGCCAGCTCACCACTAGGCAGGGGATACATGAACACTGAAGCTTTCTTT	CASSPLGRGYMNTEAFF
15	TRBV5-1	TRBD1	TRBJ2-7	NA	TGCGCCAGCAGTCCGAGACAGGGGGGGACCTACGAGCAGTACTTC	CASSPRQGGTYEQYF
19	TRBV9	NA	TRBJ2-7	NA	TGTGCCAGCAGCGTAGCACCGAACCGAGAAGGGGGGGATCGCTACGAGCAGTACTTC	CASSVAPNREGGDRYEQYF
17	TRBV5-4	TRBD1	TRBJ2-2	NA	TGTGCCAGCAGCCTTCCGGGACAGGGGATGTTGGCCGGGGAGCTGTTTTTT	CASSLPGQGMLAGELFF
13	TRBV5-1	NA	TRBJ1-1	NA	TGCGCCAGCAGCGAGGGACAGAACACTGAAGCTTTCTTT	CASSEGQNTEAFF
11	TRBV10-3	NA	TRBJ2-1	NA	TGTGCCATCAGTGAGTCATATGAGCAGTTCTTC	CAISESYEQFF
14	TRBV5-1	NA	TRBJ2-2	NA	TGCGCCAGCAGCTTAGTCCCGAACGCCGGGGAGCTGTTTTTT	CASSLVPNAGELFF
15	TRBV7-9	NA	TRBJ2-1	NA	TGTGCCAGCAGCTTCACTAGTCGTGGCCCCAATGAGCAGTTCTTC	CASSFTSRGPNEQFF
14	TRBV19	NA	TRBJ1-2	NA	TGTGCCAGTAGTATCTTAGGATCGGTCTATGGCTACACCTTC	CASSILGSVYGYTF
17	TRBV7-6	NA	TRBJ2-2	NA	TGTGCCAGCAGCTTACTATCCACAGTGGCGAACACCGGGGAGCTGTTTTTT	CASSLLSTVANTGELFF
16	TRBV5-5	TRBD2	TRBJ2-3	NA	TGTGCCAGCAGCAGAATACCGGGACTAGACTCAGATACGCAGTATTTT	CASSRIPGLDSDTQYF
13	TRBV30	NA	TRBJ1-2	NA	TGTGCCGCCCCCCGGGGGTTACAGGCTGGCTACACCTTC	CAAPRGLQAGYTF
15	TRBV28	TRBD1	TRBJ1-4	NA	TGTGCCAGCAGGGAAAACAGGGGGCTAGGGGAAAAACTGTTTTTT	CASRENRGLGEKLFF
18	TRBV12-2	NA	TRBJ2-7	NA	TGTGCAAGTCGCTTATTTAAGGAAAGCGGGAGAGGATGCTACGAGCAGTACTTC	CASRLFKESGRGCYEQYF
15	TRBV9	TRBD2	TRBJ2-3	NA	TGTGCCAGCAGCGTTCTAGCGGGAGGGTTTGATACGCAGTATTTT	CASSVLAGGFDTQYF
14	TRBV4-1	TRBD1	TRBJ2-2	NA	TGCGCCAGCAGCCCCGACAGGGTTGCCGGGGAGCTGTTTTTT	CASSPDRVAGELFF
13	TRBV18	NA	TRBJ1-5	NA	TGTGCCAGCAGGGTTTCTCGCAATCAGCCCCAGCATTTT	CASRVSRNQPQHF
13	TRBV10-1	NA	TRBJ2-5	NA	TGCGCCAGCAGTGACTCCGGCCGAGAGACCCAGTACTTC	CASSDSGRETQYF
12	TRBV2	NA	TRBJ2-7	NA	TGTGCCAGCGGGAGGGGGTCCTACGAGCAGTACTTC	CASGRGSYEQYF